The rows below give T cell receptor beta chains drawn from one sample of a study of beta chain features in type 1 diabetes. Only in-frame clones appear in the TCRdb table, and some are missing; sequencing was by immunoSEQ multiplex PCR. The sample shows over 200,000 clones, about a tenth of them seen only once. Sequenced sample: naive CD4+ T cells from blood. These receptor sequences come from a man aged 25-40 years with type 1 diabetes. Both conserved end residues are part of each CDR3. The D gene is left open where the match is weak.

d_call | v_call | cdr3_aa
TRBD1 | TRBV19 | CATRDSYSPLHF
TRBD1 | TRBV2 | CASSEADRVRETQYF
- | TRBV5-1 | CASSGAPGTRDEQFF
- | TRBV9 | CASRGEGNSPLHF
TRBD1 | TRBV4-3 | CASSQAGTGSHEQYF
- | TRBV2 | CASTQTGNTEAFF
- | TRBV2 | CASRPRVNTGELFF
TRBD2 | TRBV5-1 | CASSLLAGETDTQYF
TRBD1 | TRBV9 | CASSSSRDRGISSYNEQFF
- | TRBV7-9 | CASSFHPGEQFF